Below, 16 T cell receptor beta chains from the same sample are listed, as sequenced in a study of regulatory T cells in long-lasting Graves disease. Researchers made TCR beta libraries by using iRepertoire HTBI primers and running Arm-PCR on CDR3 regions. One entry per CDR3 protein, called by TCRdb with MiXCR from the multiplex PCR reads. There are over 500,000 distinct CDR3 sequences in the sample; more than 15% occur only once, and more than 10% lies in the top ten. The time point is: newly diagnosed GD, antithyroid drugs for less than 3 months. PBMCs were the source of the RNA used for TCR sequencing. A further study also used this sample, focusing on T cells in Graves' hyperthyroidism and ophthalmopathy.

Sequenced here: peripheral blood mononuclear cells (PBMCs), sampled at new diagnosis, from a patient treated with antithyroid drugs. Receptor source: a man aged 18-30 years with Graves disease.

Ten or more counts support this clonotype. The chain is built from TRBV5-1 and TRBJ2-7; 11 bases match TRBD2. The CDR3 is 16 amino acids. Germline values: CDR1 SGHRS, CDR2 YFSETQ. J gave up 0 bases and V 5 bases, and 7 bases lay outside the gene matches. The CDR3 sequence: CASRRGLAGGSYEQYF. The CDR3 region has the DNA TGCGCCAGCAGGCGTGGACTAGCGGGCGGCTCCTACGAGCAGTACTTC.

The rearrangement uses TRBV5-1 and TRBJ2-7; TRBD1 matches at 9 bases. The germline V gene encodes CDR1 SGHRS and CDR2 YFSETQ. The trim removed 4 bases at V and 5 bases at J, leaving 7 bases unmatched. CDR3 length: 14 residues. The CDR3 DNA is TGCGCCAGCAGCGCGCGGACAGGGGACGACGAGCAGTACTTC. Its translation: CASSARTGDDEQYF.

This clonotype was found many times. V gene TRBV7-2 combines with J gene TRBJ1-1; D possibly corresponds to TRBD1 (5 bases). V gave up 1 base and J gave up 3 bases, with 12 bases separating them. The CDR3 contains 15 residues. From germline, CDR1 is SGHTA and CDR2 FQGNSA. The CDR3 loop is CASSLVGGLDTEAFF. As DNA, the CDR3 is TGTGCCAGCAGCTTAGTGGGGGGGTTGGACACTGAAGCTTTCTTT.

Ten or more counts support this clonotype. The genes are TRBV7-9 and TRBJ2-7, with 11 bases that match TRBD1. V lost 1 base and J lost 4; bases outside the gene matches: 6. The CDR3 covers 16 residues. CDR1 SEHNR and CDR2 FQNEAQ come from the germline V gene (reference sequence). The CDR3 spells CASSLGSGTGGYEQYF. DNA for the CDR3: TGTGCCAGCAGCTTAGGTTCCGGGACAGGGGGTTACGAGCAGTACTTC.

This clonotype was seen a handful of times. The chain has TRBV7-9 and TRBJ2-3; D ambiguous. CDR3 length: 17 residues. V shed 5 bases and J shed 0 bases, with 18 bases lying between them. Germline CDR1 is SEHNR and CDR2 is FQNEAQ (reference sequence). CDR3 sequence (DNA): TGTGCCAGCAGCGGCAGGCCCCCTGCTAAAAGCACAGATACGCAGTATTTT. Protein: CASSGRPPAKSTDTQYF. Together with reference TRBV7-9 and TRBJ2-3, the CDR3 gives the full variable domain: DTGVSQNPRHKITKRGQNVTFRCDPISEHNRLYWYRQTLGQGPEFLTYFQNEAQLEKSRLLSDRFSAERPKGSFSTLEIQRTEQGDSAMYLCASSGRPPAKSTDTQYFGPGTRLTVL.

The rearrangement uses TRBV29-1 and TRBJ2-1; 9 nucleotides agree with TRBD2. Looked up from germline, CDR1 is SQVTM and CDR2 is ANQGSEA. CDR3 length: 14 residues. The V gene end was trimmed by 7 bases and the J gene end by 3 bases; junction bases not matched to a gene: 7. The CDR3: CSAEGGRDYNEQFF. CDR3 bases: TGCAGCGCCGAGGGCGGGAGGGACTACAATGAGCAGTTCTTC.

This clonotype was seen ten or more times. The V call is TRBV11-3, the J call TRBJ2-1; TRBD2 aligns across 8 bases. Per germline, CDR1 SGHNT and CDR2 YENEEA. The CDR3 loop spans 14 amino acids. V was clipped by 1 base and J by 7 bases; unmatched bases: 3. This CDR3 is CASSLVSGSNEQFF. CDR3 DNA sequence: TGTGCCAGCAGCTTAGTAAGCGGGAGTAATGAGCAGTTCTTC.

A word on this clonotype: The junction differs from germline at one of its ends, possibly a read error. The V gene is TRBV15, the J gene TRBJ2-7; perhaps TRBD2 as D (5 bases). Germline V CDR1 and CDR2: LNHNV, YYDKDF (reference sequence). The CDR3 has 11 residues. DNA for the CDR3: TGTGTCACCAGCAGAGAGGGCGAGCAGTACTTC. Translating it yields CVTSREGEQYF.

This clonotype was detected only a few times. This may be a read error, as it is one base from a much larger clone. The V gene is TRBV2, the J gene TRBJ2-7; D is undetermined. The CDR3 has 14 residues. The V and J ends lost 11 bases and 1 base respectively, with 18 bases between them. CDR1 is SNHLY and CDR2 is FYNNEI in the germline V gene. The CDR3 DNA follows: TGTGCCGGGCTGGTGGGCAGTGATTCCTACGAGCAGTACTTC. Translation: CAGLVGSDSYEQYF. Complete variable domain (other parts from reference TRBV2 and TRBJ2-7): EPEVTQTPSHQVTQMGQEVILRCVPISNHLYFYWYRQILGQKVEFLVSFYNNEISEKSEIFDDQFSVERPDGSNFTLKIRSTKLEDSAMYFCAGLVGSDSYEQYFGPGTRLTVT.

The chain uses TRBV15 and TRBJ2-3; D is undetermined. The CDR3 has 17 residues. Trimming shortened V by 0 bases and J by 3 bases, and 16 bases separated the two germline ends. Germline loops: CDR1 LNHNV, CDR2 YYDKDF (reference sequence). CDR3 in DNA: TGTGCCACCAGCAGAGAGGGTGGCGGTACTCAGACAGATACGCAGTATTTT. It is translated as CATSREGGGTQTDTQYF. The complete variable domain, with remaining parts taken from reference TRBV15 and TRBJ2-3, reads DAMVIQNPRYQVTQFGKPVTLSCSQTLNHNVMYWYQQKSSQAPKLLFHYYDKDFNNEADTPDNFQSRRPNTSFCFLDIRSPGLGDTAMYLCATSREGGGTQTDTQYFGPGTRLTVL.

In this sample, this clonotype turned up many times. V usage is TRBV28 and J usage is TRBJ2-4, with 13 bases matching TRBD2. Germline lookup yields CDR1 MDHEN and CDR2 SYDVKM. J was trimmed by 7 bases and V by 4 bases; bases with no gene match: 16. The CDR3 runs to 19 residues. The CDR3 spells CASSSPGLAGENRGNIQYF. Here the CDR3 DNA reads TGTGCCAGCAGTTCCCCTGGACTAGCGGGAGAAAACCGCGGGAACATTCAGTACTTC.

This clonotype was picked up a small number of times. Just one base apart from a much larger clone, this may be a read error. In DNA form, the CDR3 reads TGTGCTAGTGATCAAGCCGCAAGACGAAGGGAAAAACTGTTTTTT. The encoded protein is CASDQAARRREKLFF. The V call is TRBV12-5, the J call TRBJ1-4; no firm D call. This CDR3 has 15 residues. The ends were cut back, 7 bases at V and 8 bases at J, with 20 bases in the middle. The germline gives CDR1 LGHNT, CDR2 FRNRAP. The full variable domain, in which reference TRBV12-5 and TRBJ1-4 provide the parts outside the CDR3, is DARVTQTPRHKVTEMGQEVTMRCQPILGHNTVFWYRQTMMQGLELLAYFRNRAPLDDSGMPKDRFSAEMPDATLATLKIQPSEPRDSAVYFCASDQAARRREKLFFGSGTQLSVL.

This clonotype has a count of ten or more. CDR3 sequence (DNA): TGTGCCAGCGGGGGGTGGGGGCAGGGAAATACCGCGAACACCGGGGAGCTGTTTTTT. Translated: CASGGWGQGNTANTGELFF. The V call is TRBV6-1, the J call TRBJ2-2; either TRBD1 or TRBD2 may fit D (6 bases each). V shed 8 bases and J shed 0 bases, with 25 bases lying between them. This CDR3 spans 19 amino acids. Per the germline V gene, CDR1 is MNHNS and CDR2 is SASEGT.

This clonotype was recorded only once. DNA for the CDR3: TGTGCCAGCAGCCATAGGGACTCAATCACCGGGGAGCTGTTTTTT. Its protein is CASSHRDSITGELFF. The V call is TRBV7-9, the J call TRBJ2-2; the D gene is possibly TRBD2 (6 bases). Trimming shortened V by 5 bases and J by 4 bases, and 14 bases separated the two germline ends. Per germline, CDR1 SEHNR and CDR2 FQNEAQ (reference sequence). The CDR3 consists of 15 residues.

This clonotype was seen a few times. This sequence joins TRBV5-1 and TRBJ1-3; the D gene is possibly TRBD1 (5 bases). The CDR3 covers 14 residues. V shed 4 bases and J shed 4 bases, with 12 bases lying between them. Germline-derived CDR1 and CDR2 are SGHRS and YFSETQ. The DNA of the CDR3 is TGCGCCAGCAGCCCCGGGACGCTCGGAAACACCATATATTTT. It encodes CASSPGTLGNTIYF.

This clonotype was detected only a few times. The chain links TRBV5-5 to TRBJ2-2; 7 bases agree with TRBD1. Germline CDR1 reads SGHKS; CDR2 reads YYEKEE (reference sequence). The length of the CDR3 is 15 residues. J gave up 7 bases and V 2 bases, and 8 bases lay outside the gene matches. CDR3 coding DNA: TGTGCCAGCAGCTTCTGGGACAGTTTCGTCGGGGAGCTGTTTTTT. Translated, it gives CASSFWDSFVGELFF.